Here is one TCR beta chain with its context. Per the original methods: The assay estimated nucleated cells by amplifying reference gene primers. Method: immunoSEQ multiplex PCR; TCRdb's copy keeps in-frame clones and lacks some. Clonal size and the V and J genes are those of that table, whereas D and trimming came from the DNA. Of roughly 180,000 clones listed, roughly 85% are singletons. The CDR3 is 15 residues long. CDR1 SGHAT and CDR2 FQNNGV come from the germline V gene. The germline V and J ends were trimmed by 10 bases and 0 bases, with 18 bases remaining between them. These data come from a study of blood T cell repertoires in COVID-19. Study details: The samples span acute and convalescent COVID-19 from the United States, Italy and Spain.

In assigning cohorts, the study relied on participant-reported clinical history. Recovery meant two consecutive negative NP/OP PCR tests, professional clearance, or resolved symptoms. Sequencing input: PBMCs or T cells enriched from blood (not recorded which). This sequence joins TRBV11-2 and TRBJ1-1; a possible D gene is TRBD1 (5 bases). The TCR was taken from a woman aged 50 to 65 who had recovered from COVID-19. CDR3 DNA: TGTGCCACCAGGAGGAGGGGTCTAATGAACACTGAAGCTTTCTTT. Amino acid sequence: CATRRRGLMNTEAFF.